This TCR beta chain was found in a study of metastatic and nonmetastatic thyroid tumors. In the study's own analysis: Across clinicopathological groups, CDR3 differences served as the basis for building a distant-metastasis classifier for papillary thyroid cancer. Using MiXCR, TCRdb reanalyzed the PCR reads. The V and J calls were determined by TCRdb, not by the authors. Of 35,000 to 50,000 clones in the sample, roughly 19% were seen once. CDR3 length: 13 amino acids. Germline V gene lookup returns CDR1 SNHLY and CDR2 FYNNEI. V lost 3 bases to trimming and J lost 0 bases, with 6 bases between them. Before thyroid surgery, none of the patients had received any treatment.

This chain links TRBV2 with TRBJ2-7; D is unclear. The sample consisted of blood. The sequence was collected from a female donor with papillary thyroid cancer or a benign thyroid nodule (not recorded which). Some clones in this sample may be carry-over from other donors' samples. The CDR3, as DNA: TGTGCCAGCAGTGACGGCCACTCCTACGAGCAGTACTTC. Its protein is CASSDGHSYEQYF.